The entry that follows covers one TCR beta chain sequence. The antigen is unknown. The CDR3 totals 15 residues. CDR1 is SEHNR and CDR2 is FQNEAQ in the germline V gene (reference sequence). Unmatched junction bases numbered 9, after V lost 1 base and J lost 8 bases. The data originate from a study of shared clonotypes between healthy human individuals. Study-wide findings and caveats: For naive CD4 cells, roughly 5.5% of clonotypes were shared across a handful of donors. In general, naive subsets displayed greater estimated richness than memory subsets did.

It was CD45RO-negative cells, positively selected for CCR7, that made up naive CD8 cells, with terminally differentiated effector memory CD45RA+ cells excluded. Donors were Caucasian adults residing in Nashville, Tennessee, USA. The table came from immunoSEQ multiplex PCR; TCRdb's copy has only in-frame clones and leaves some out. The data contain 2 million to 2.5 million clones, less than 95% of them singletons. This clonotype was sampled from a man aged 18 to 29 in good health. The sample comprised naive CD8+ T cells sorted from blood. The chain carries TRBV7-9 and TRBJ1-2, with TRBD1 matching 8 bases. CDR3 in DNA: TGTGCCAGCAGCTTAGATGGCAGGGGGCGAGACGGCTACACCTTC. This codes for CASSLDGRGRDGYTF.